These T cell receptor beta chains were read from a single sample in a study of blood T cell repertoires in COVID-19. Sequenced by immunoSEQ multiplex PCR; TCRdb stores in-frame clones only, minus some. The data show some 150,000 clones, around four fifths seen once. The sequenced material came from peripheral blood. These receptors came from a woman aged 40 to 49 with active or convalescent COVID-19. Both conserved end residues are part of each CDR3. Each record gives: V gene, J gene, clone size, D gene, CDR3 protein, CDR3 DNA. D genes are given only for firm matches. Size is omitted from some rows. Given values are once, few, many or a class for expanded clones.

v_gene: TRBV19; j_gene: TRBJ2-2; abundance: .; d_gene: .; CDR3aa: CASKRAFGTHTGELFF; CDR3nt: TGTGCCAGTAAAAGGGCTTTCGGGACACACACCGGGGAGCTGTTTTTT
v_gene: TRBV6-5; j_gene: TRBJ1-1; abundance: .; d_gene: .; CDR3aa: CASTFRKGRATEAFF; CDR3nt: TGTGCCAGCACCTTCAGGAAAGGGAGGGCCACTGAAGCTTTCTTT
v_gene: TRBV7-9; j_gene: TRBJ1-5; abundance: few; d_gene: .; CDR3aa: CASSLSGWGQPQHF; CDR3nt: TGTGCCAGCAGCTTATCGGGGTGGGGTCAGCCCCAGCATTTT
v_gene: TRBV24-1; j_gene: TRBJ1-3; abundance: few; d_gene: TRBD1; CDR3aa: CATRVTGVSGNTIYF; CDR3nt: TGTGCCACCAGGGTGACAGGGGTCTCTGGAAACACCATATATTTT
v_gene: TRBV28; j_gene: TRBJ2-5; abundance: .; d_gene: .; CDR3aa: CASSSATWEETQYF; CDR3nt: TGTGCCAGCAGTTCGGCGACCTGGGAGGAGACCCAGTACTTC
v_gene: TRBV19; j_gene: TRBJ1-5; abundance: .; d_gene: .; CDR3aa: CASSIDPSEQPQHF; CDR3nt: TGTGCCAGTAGTATAGATCCCTCGGAGCAGCCCCAGCATTTT
v_gene: TRBV7-7; j_gene: TRBJ2-5; abundance: .; d_gene: .; CDR3aa: CASSRAERETQYF; CDR3nt: TGTGCTAGCAGCCGCGCAGAGCGGGAGACCCAGTACTTC
v_gene: TRBV6-6; j_gene: TRBJ1-5; abundance: .; d_gene: TRBD1; CDR3aa: CASSYGQGVGNQPQHF; CDR3nt: TGTGCCAGCAGTTACGGACAGGGCGTTGGCAATCAGCCCCAGCATTTT
v_gene: TRBV2; j_gene: TRBJ2-5; abundance: .; d_gene: .; CDR3aa: CASSVQGVETQYF; CDR3nt: TGTGCCAGCAGCGTACAGGGTGTGGAGACCCAGTACTTC
v_gene: TRBV7-6; j_gene: TRBJ2-7; abundance: once; d_gene: .; CDR3aa: CASSPGPSYEQYF; CDR3nt: TGTGCCAGCAGCCCAGGGCCCTCCTACGAGCAGTACTTC
v_gene: TRBV4-1; j_gene: TRBJ1-1; abundance: few; d_gene: .; CDR3aa: CASSQVLGRNTEAFF; CDR3nt: TGCGCCAGCAGCCAAGTATTGGGGAGGAACACTGAAGCTTTCTTT
v_gene: TRBV10-3; j_gene: TRBJ2-1; abundance: .; d_gene: TRBD1; CDR3aa: CAISPTGGNEQFF; CDR3nt: TGTGCCATCAGTCCGACAGGGGGCAATGAGCAGTTCTTC
v_gene: TRBV6-6; j_gene: TRBJ2-2; abundance: .; d_gene: .; CDR3aa: CASSYSANRNTGELFF; CDR3nt: TGTGCCAGCAGTTACTCGGCCAACCGGAACACCGGGGAGCTGTTTTTT
v_gene: TRBV5-1; j_gene: TRBJ2-7; abundance: few; d_gene: .; CDR3aa: CASSLGLASYEQYF; CDR3nt: TGCGCCAGCAGCTTGGGGCTAGCTTCTTACGAGCAGTACTTC
v_gene: TRBV18; j_gene: TRBJ1-2; abundance: .; d_gene: .; CDR3aa: CASSPGTSGMNPF; CDR3nt: TGTGCCAGCTCACCAGGGACATCGGGCATGAATCCCTTC
v_gene: TRBV5-8; j_gene: TRBJ1-1; abundance: once; d_gene: .; CDR3aa: CASSLRGAEAFF; CDR3nt: TGTGCCAGCAGCTTGAGGGGCGCTGAAGCTTTCTTT
v_gene: TRBV5-1; j_gene: TRBJ1-2; abundance: .; d_gene: TRBD1; CDR3aa: CASSLGRTGKSYGYTF; CDR3nt: TGCGCCAGCAGCTTGGGGCGGACAGGGAAAAGCTATGGCTACACCTTC
v_gene: TRBV10-2; j_gene: TRBJ1-1; abundance: .; d_gene: .; CDR3aa: CASSGDTEAFF; CDR3nt: TGCGCCAGCTCCGGGGACACTGAAGCTTTCTTT
v_gene: TRBV18; j_gene: TRBJ2-7; abundance: .; d_gene: .; CDR3aa: CASSPSTDSYEQYF; CDR3nt: TGTGCCAGCTCTCCCTCGACAGATTCCTACGAGCAGTACTTC
v_gene: TRBV27; j_gene: TRBJ1-5; abundance: .; d_gene: .; CDR3aa: CASSLQGRGQPQHF; CDR3nt: TGTGCCAGCAGTTTACAGGGCAGGGGTCAGCCCCAGCATTTT
v_gene: TRBV7-2; j_gene: TRBJ1-6; abundance: .; d_gene: .; CDR3aa: CASSTGQNSPLHF; CDR3nt: TGTGCCAGCAGCACAGGACAGAATTCACCCCTCCACTTT
v_gene: TRBV5-1; j_gene: TRBJ1-3; abundance: .; d_gene: .; CDR3aa: CASSMDPGAGNTIYF; CDR3nt: TGCGCCAGCAGCATGGACCCAGGGGCTGGAAACACCATATATTTT
v_gene: TRBV6-6; j_gene: TRBJ1-5; abundance: .; d_gene: TRBD1; CDR3aa: CASSYSGQGNQPQHF; CDR3nt: TGTGCCAGCAGTTACTCGGGACAGGGTAATCAGCCCCAGCATTTT
v_gene: TRBV6-5; j_gene: TRBJ2-1; abundance: .; d_gene: .; CDR3aa: CASSYSSGHYNEQFF; CDR3nt: TGTGCCAGCAGTTACTCCAGCGGTCATTACAATGAGCAGTTCTTC
v_gene: TRBV11-2; j_gene: TRBJ2-7; abundance: .; d_gene: TRBD2; CDR3aa: CASSLGEGLGHPEQYF; CDR3nt: TGTGCCAGCAGCTTAGGGGAGGGACTGGGCCATCCTGAGCAGTACTTC
v_gene: TRBV9; j_gene: TRBJ1-4; abundance: .; d_gene: TRBD1; CDR3aa: CASSPLGTGGEKLFF; CDR3nt: TGTGCCAGCAGCCCGCTTGGGACAGGGGGAGAAAAACTGTTTTTT
v_gene: TRBV5-1; j_gene: TRBJ1-4; abundance: .; d_gene: .; CDR3aa: CASSLLASGTNEKLFF; CDR3nt: TGCGCCAGCAGCTTGCTTGCGTCCGGAACTAATGAAAAACTGTTTTTT
v_gene: TRBV2; j_gene: TRBJ2-6; abundance: .; d_gene: TRBD1; CDR3aa: CASSVGQGTAGANVLTF; CDR3nt: TGTGCCAGCAGTGTGGGACAGGGGACTGCTGGGGCCAACGTCCTGACTTTC
v_gene: TRBV2; j_gene: TRBJ1-1; abundance: .; d_gene: TRBD1; CDR3aa: CASRGQGATNTEAFF; CDR3nt: TGTGCCAGCAGGGGACAGGGGGCGACGAACACTGAAGCTTTCTTT
v_gene: TRBV2; j_gene: TRBJ1-3; abundance: .; d_gene: .; CDR3aa: CASSLNPRLGNTIYF; CDR3nt: TGTGCCAGCAGTCTAAACCCACGGTTGGGAAACACCATATATTTT
v_gene: TRBV29-1; j_gene: TRBJ1-6; abundance: .; d_gene: .; CDR3aa: CSVRDNSNNSPLHF; CDR3nt: TGCAGCGTTCGGGACAACTCCAATAATTCACCCCTCCACTTT
v_gene: TRBV19; j_gene: TRBJ1-1; abundance: .; d_gene: .; CDR3aa: CASSTRQSNTEAFF; CDR3nt: TGTGCCAGTAGTACCCGACAGTCGAACACTGAAGCTTTCTTT
v_gene: TRBV5-1; j_gene: TRBJ1-2; abundance: .; d_gene: .; CDR3aa: CASSSLGAGVNYGYTF; CDR3nt: TGCGCCAGCAGCTCTCTGGGGGCAGGGGTTAACTATGGCTACACCTTC
v_gene: TRBV27; j_gene: TRBJ1-4; abundance: .; d_gene: TRBD1; CDR3aa: CASSFRQGQTKLFF; CDR3nt: TGTGCCAGCAGTTTCAGACAGGGGCAAACCAAACTGTTTTTT
v_gene: TRBV28; j_gene: TRBJ1-2; abundance: .; d_gene: TRBD1; CDR3aa: CASRGTGQTYGYTF; CDR3nt: TGTGCCAGCAGGGGGACAGGACAAACCTATGGCTACACCTTC
v_gene: TRBV28; j_gene: TRBJ2-3; abundance: once; d_gene: TRBD2; CDR3aa: CASRSGLAATDTQYF; CDR3nt: TGTGCCAGCAGATCGGGACTAGCGGCCACAGATACGCAGTATTTT
v_gene: TRBV5-1; j_gene: TRBJ1-2; abundance: .; d_gene: .; CDR3aa: CASSLAQGRGYTF; CDR3nt: TGCGCCAGCAGCTTGGCGCAGGGTCGCGGCTACACCTTC
v_gene: TRBV3-1/TRBV3-2; j_gene: TRBJ1-6; abundance: .; d_gene: .; CDR3aa: CASSPDLRRGSPLHF; CDR3nt: TGTGCCAGCAGCCCCGACCTCAGAAGGGGTTCACCCCTCCACTTT
v_gene: TRBV5-8; j_gene: TRBJ1-6; abundance: .; d_gene: TRBD1; CDR3aa: CASSLTGGSFVNSPLHF; CDR3nt: TGTGCCAGCAGCTTAACAGGGGGCTCGTTTGTGAATTCACCCCTCCACTTT
v_gene: TRBV6-1; j_gene: TRBJ2-1; abundance: .; d_gene: .; CDR3aa: CASSEAIGGNEQFF; CDR3nt: TGTGCCAGCAGTGAAGCTATCGGGGGCAATGAGCAGTTCTTC
v_gene: TRBV11-3; j_gene: TRBJ2-3; abundance: .; d_gene: TRBD2; CDR3aa: CASSPTSGDTQYF; CDR3nt: TGTGCCAGCAGCCCCACTAGCGGAGATACGCAGTATTTT
v_gene: TRBV30; j_gene: TRBJ1-2; abundance: .; d_gene: .; CDR3aa: CAWSPTRGSSGGYTF; CDR3nt: TGTGCCTGGAGCCCAACACGGGGGTCATCGGGTGGCTACACCTTC
v_gene: TRBV23-1; j_gene: TRBJ1-5; abundance: .; d_gene: .; CDR3aa: CASSAPPQQTGGGNQPQHF; CDR3nt: TGCGCCAGCAGTGCTCCACCCCAACAGACAGGTGGGGGCAATCAGCCCCAGCATTTT
v_gene: TRBV5-1; j_gene: TRBJ1-2; abundance: .; d_gene: .; CDR3aa: CASSLIPGAEGYTF; CDR3nt: TGCGCCAGCAGCTTGATACCAGGGGCAGAAGGCTACACCTTC
v_gene: TRBV19; j_gene: TRBJ1-2; abundance: .; d_gene: TRBD1; CDR3aa: CASATGGVYGYTF; CDR3nt: TGTGCCAGTGCGACAGGGGGCGTCTATGGCTACACCTTC